The present T cell receptor beta chain was sequenced within a study of blood T cell repertoires in COVID-19 (dated by TCRdb to about 2020). About the investigation overall: Samples from collaborators originated in the United States, Italy and Spain and spanned both the acute and convalescent phases of COVID-19. The prospective study material was composed of cDNA or gDNA derived from T cells, B-cell-depleted T cells, or PBMCs. Deeply sampled blood TCRbeta repertoires from subjects exposed to, actively infected with, or recovered from COVID-19 were included in the dataset. The repertoires were released in a freely available public database intended as a resource for research on the immune response to SARS-CoV-2. Samples were obtained from the ongoing ImmuneRACE study (first 160 participants) and from over 1,000 subjects provided by 6 global collaborators. Nearly every sample came with metadata listing a de-identified subject ID, COVID-19 status, age in years and sex. Where HLA class I and class II types were available, the types were taken from metadata supplied by the sample provider, not from assay-based typing. On the study overall, not on this receptor specifically: The amount of clinical and demographic metadata varied by source and participant and was provided uncurated.

Whole blood was collected in K2EDTA tubes by collaborating institutions according to the institutions' own protocols. For TCRbeta analysis, collaborator samples were shipped as frozen whole blood, as isolated PBMCs, or as DNA extracted from either sample type. This clone was observed a handful of times. Its antigen remains unidentified. No base-level quality is on record; no much larger clone is a single base apart. The same CDR3 also results from other DNA sequences found in this sample. TCRbeta CDR3 regions were amplified from genomic DNA using the immunoSEQ Assay, a bias-controlled multiplex PCR. Regarding the original processing steps: The number of nucleated cells in each sample was estimated from the amplification of reference gene primers within the assay. Sequence reads were collapsed and filtered to measure the absolute abundance of every unique TCRbeta CDR3 rearrangement. For each sample, productive Simpson clonality was calculated by taking the square root of Simpson's diversity index across productive rearrangements. Entries here come from immuneACCESS through TCRdb and include only in-frame sequences with V and J called. Some clones fail to appear in such tables; in the studies checked, an unresolved V gene covers under half of the shortfall, and the cause of the remainder is unknown. The DNA was the basis for D and trimming; V, J and clone size are from that table. Counted in this sample were fewer than 150,000 clones; roughly four fifths of them appeared once. Less than 14% of the sample goes to the ten largest clones.

The CDR3 goes from the cysteine to the phenylalanine over 14 residues. Only the CDR3 DNA is retained, 42 bases long and in frame from the first base. V and J are truncated by 0 bases and 1 base respectively, leaving an intervening sequence of 8 bases. The germline V gene encodes CDR1 SGHKS and CDR2 YYEKEE (reference sequence). The sequenced sample was peripheral blood. The sequence came from a human donor in a cohort sampled during active COVID-19. Recombination connected TRBV5-5 to TRBJ2-7; the D gene cannot be resolved reliably. Here is the DNA: TGTGCCAGCAGCTTGGTGGGCAGGTCCTACGAGCAGTACTTC. Its product reads: CASSLVGRSYEQYF.